This T cell receptor (beta chain) comes out of a study of radiotherapy plus CTLA-4 blockade in lung cancer. General observations from the study: Dynamics of early blood T cell clones, together with interferon-beta, were reportedly the best predictors of response.

With respect to this clone: The antigen remains undetermined.

Only in-frame clones appear in the TCRdb table, and some are missing; sequencing was by immunoSEQ multiplex PCR. The table lists roughly 98,000 clones, approximately 78% of them singletons. This CDR3 has 14 residues. Trimming pared 2 bases from V and 3 bases from J, leaving 11 bases between. Germline lookup yields CDR1 WNHNN and CDR2 SYGVQD (reference sequence). The V gene is TRBV10-1, the J gene TRBJ2-7, with D perhaps matching TRBD1 (5 bases). The sample here was peripheral blood, taken from a patient treated with radiotherapy plus ipilimumab. This clonotype was sampled from a human donor with non-small cell lung cancer who had a partial response to radiotherapy plus ipilimumab. This chain's CDR3 is CASSEIGRDYEQYF. CDR3 coding DNA: TGCGCCAGCAGTGAGATTGGCAGGGACTACGAGCAGTACTTC.